This T cell receptor (beta chain) emerged from a study of response to subunit inactivated influenza vaccine. This CDR3 is built from 14 residues. V lost 3 bases to trimming and J lost 5 bases; unmatched junction nucleotides: 4. Germline CDR1 is DFQATT and CDR2 is SNEGSKA (reference sequence). Study-level findings and limits: Few new T cells, the authors suggested, are recruited by each seasonal influenza vaccination.

As to this clonotype: The antigen remains unidentified.

One entry per CDR3 protein, called by TCRdb with MiXCR from the RT-PCR reads. The sample consists of about 800,000 distinct CDR3 sequences, over 20% of them appearing once. This sequence was found in a man aged 50-59 years who received an inactivated influenza vaccine. Sample: PBMCs from blood, taken less than 6 days after vaccination. The V call is TRBV20-1, the J call TRBJ2-5; 12 positions match TRBD2. Written as DNA, the CDR3 is TGCAGTGCTAGGGTACTAGCGGGGGGTGAGACCCAGTACTTC. Translation: CSARVLAGGETQYF.